A single sample is the source of the 9 T cell receptor beta chains below, sequenced in a study of control samples from healthy donors and cancer patients. Assay used: immunoSEQ multiplex PCR; TCRdb lists only in-frame clones, some missing. Counted here are 160,000 or so clones, roughly 92% occurring once; the ten biggest clones make up over 2%. The sample comprised blood. Source of these receptors: a man aged 45-65 years in good health.

The chain is built from TRBV30 and TRBJ2-1; 8 nucleotides agree with TRBD1. Germline CDR1 is GTSNPN and CDR2 is SVGIG (reference sequence). The CDR3 contains 13 residues. V lost 4 bases to trimming and J lost 1 base; unmatched junction nucleotides: 0. CDR3 sequence (DNA): TGTGCCTGGAACAGGGGGTCCTACAATGAGCAGTTCTTC. Translated, it gives CAWNRGSYNEQFF.

The genes are TRBV5-1 and TRBJ2-1; 11 bases fit TRBD2. The CDR3 consists of 16 residues. Germline-derived CDR1 and CDR2 are SGHRS and YFSETQ. The ends lost 7 bases at V and 4 bases at J; junction bases unmatched: 10. The DNA for the CDR3 is TGCGCCAGCGGAATGATGACTAGCGGGGATTACAATGAGCAGTTCTTC. Protein sequence: CASGMMTSGDYNEQFF.

This clone was detected only once. This rearrangement joins TRBV27 to TRBJ1-2, with TRBD1 matching over 9 bases. Germline-derived CDR1 and CDR2 are MNHEY and SMNVEV (reference sequence). J lost 4 bases, V lost 7 bases, and 13 bases had no gene match. The CDR3 spans 16 residues. The CDR3 nucleotides read TGTGCCAGCATACTAGCCCGGACAGGGGAGGGCTATGGCTACACCTTC. Translating gives CASILARTGEGYGYTF.

The chain uses TRBV9 and TRBJ2-5; TRBD2 might be the D (5 bases). V was pared by 4 bases and J by 3 bases, with 13 bases between. The V gene's germline CDR1 is SGDLS and CDR2 YYNGEE. The CDR3 has 14 residues. DNA for the CDR3: TGTGCCAGCAGCCCCCTTTTGGGAGAAGAGACCCAGTACTTC. The encoded protein is CASSPLLGEETQYF.

In its sample, this clone was seen a few times. The chain employs TRBV2 and TRBJ2-1; D not resolved. Trimming removed 8 bases from V and 9 bases from J, with 8 bases in between. CDR1 and CDR2 from the germline V gene are SNHLY and FYNNEI. The CDR3 is 10 residues long. The CDR3 DNA is TGTGCCAGCGCAAGGAGTGAGCAGTTCTTC. Its translation: CASARSEQFF.

The gene calls are TRBV5-4 and TRBJ1-2; 8 nucleotides agree with TRBD1. Germline V gives CDR1 SGHNT, CDR2 YYREEE (reference sequence). After removal of 4 bases from V and 4 bases from J, the junction contained 12 bases not matched to a gene. This CDR3 has 16 amino acids. In nucleotides, the CDR3 is TGTGCCAGCAGCATCCACGCAGGACAGGGCGGCTATGGCTACACCTTC. It specifies CASSIHAGQGGYGYTF.

The V gene is TRBV7-6, the J gene TRBJ2-7; D may match TRBD1 or TRBD2 (5 bases each). The V end was cut by 5 bases, the J end by 3 bases, with 17 bases between. The CDR3 sequence is 15 residues long. CDR1 and CDR2 from the germline V gene are SGHVS and FNYEAQ. The CDR3 DNA is TGTGCCAGCAGCCCTAGAGGGCAGGGAGTCTACGAGCAGTACTTC. Translating it yields CASSPRGQGVYEQYF.

The chain links TRBV2 to TRBJ2-7, with D possibly TRBD1 on 5 matching bases. The CDR3 length is 12 residues. CDR1 and CDR2 from the germline V gene are SNHLY and FYNNEI. V was trimmed by 7 bases and J by 13 bases, leaving 20 bases between them. The CDR3: CASILTLDIPYF. CDR3 DNA: TGTGCCAGCATTTTAACTTTGGACATCCCTTACTTC.

The chain employs TRBV5-1 and TRBJ1-1; 7 bases match TRBD1. CDR3 length: 15 residues. The trim removed 4 bases at V and 12 bases at J, leaving 18 bases unmatched. Germline values: CDR1 SGHRS, CDR2 YFSETQ. The CDR3 DNA reads as TGCGCCAGCAGCATGAATACCGGGACAGCACCGCTTCCTTTCTTT. Translation gives CASSMNTGTAPLPFF.